This T cell receptor beta chain comes out of a study of T cells after yellow fever vaccination. This clonotype was seen at least ten times. TCRdb passed the 5' RACE reads through MiXCR, listing each CDR3 protein once. The table has about 300,000 distinct CDR3 sequences, around 9.3% seen once. The receptor comes from a man younger than 30 who received the YFV17D yellow fever vaccine. This specimen consisted of CD4+ T cells sorted from PBMCs, obtained 5 days after the yellow fever booster vaccination.

The CDR3 loop reads CASSRGGYEQYV. The CDR3 DNA reads as TGTGCCAGCAGTCGAGGGGGCTACGAGCAGTACGTC. J is TRBJ2-7 and V is TRBV5-6; tentative D call: TRBD1 (6 bases). The CDR3 extends over 12 amino acids. With 5 bases removed from V and 3 bases from J, the gap between germline ends came to 9 bases. The germline V gene has CDR1 SGHDT and CDR2 YYEEEE.